This T cell receptor beta chain is drawn from a study of blood T cell repertoires in COVID-19. The wider study: The United States, Italy and Spain were the sources of the acute and convalescent COVID-19 samples. PBMCs, B-cell-depleted T cells, or T cells were the source of the cDNA or gDNA that made up the material.

Study processing details: Reference gene primer amplification gave estimated nucleated cell counts. Clones were sequenced by immunoSEQ multiplex PCR, and TCRdb holds only the in-frame ones, with some missing. V, J and clone size reflect that table, while D and trimming were determined from the DNA. The profile shows 300,000 to 400,000 clones, approximately 90% of them singletons. One Seattle source followed patients from active infection through their disease course. This TCR derives from a man aged 25 to 45 with COVID-19, enrolled during active disease. Input material: peripheral blood.

The CDR3 reads CASSPDRDFGYTF. CDR3 nucleotide sequence: TGTGCCAGCTCACCAGACAGGGATTTTGGCTACACCTTC. This sequence joins TRBV18 and TRBJ1-2; TRBD1 matches 7 bases. Germline V gives CDR1 KGHSH, CDR2 LQKENI. CDR3 length: 13 amino acids. V trimming: 2 bases; J trimming: 7 bases; junction bases outside the gene matches: 4.